This T cell receptor (beta chain) was identified during a study of beta chain features in type 1 diabetes. As for the study in general: Healthy donors and patients showed comparable age, gender and cell yields. The number of sorted cells examined across all samples was under 130,000,000.

The isolated RNA, all of it, was reverse transcribed, so expressed TCRB transcripts were what got sequenced. Profiling relied on immunoSEQ multiplex PCR, and the TCRdb table lists in-frame clones only, not all of them. Of more than 120,000 clones listed, about 10% are singletons. Sorting that relied on CD45RO/CCR7/CD25/CD127/CD95/CD27 yielded CD4+ naive, central memory, regulatory and stem cell-like memory cells. General study results and limits: Within patients, naive, central memory and Treg TCRB repertoires seemed more similar than within healthy donors.

In this sample, this clone turned up a few times. No antigen is known for it. Sequenced: naive CD4+ T cells from blood. This TCR was recovered from a man between 18 and 29 years old in good health.

CDR3 in DNA: TGTGCCAGCAGCTTAGCAAGGACAGGACCTACAGATACGCAGTATTTT. It yields the protein CASSLARTGPTDTQYF. This chain links TRBV7-9 with TRBJ2-3, with 7 bases fitting TRBD1. CDR1 and CDR2 (germline): SEHNR, FQNEAQ (reference sequence). The CDR3 extends over 16 amino acids. After removal of 0 bases from V and 3 bases from J, the junction contained 6 bases not matched to a gene.